The clone carrying this T cell receptor (beta chain) was seen a handful of times. Its specificity is not known. The sample originates from a study of CD8 T cells in ankylosing spondylitis. General study results and limits: Ankylosing spondylitis blood seemed to carry a telltale TCR beta motif made of fewer than 10 highly homologous variants.

Each TCR beta library was made by quantitative 5'-RACE that incorporated molecular barcodes. TCRdb reprocessed the 5' RACE reads with MiXCR, giving one entry per CDR3 protein. The repertoire includes approximately 350,000 distinct CDR3 sequences, approximately 14% of them detected once, and 0.9% to 1.2% sits in the top ten. Sequenced input: blood, either unsorted or a sorted T cell fraction (not recorded which). The sequence came from a male donor with ankylosing spondylitis or in good health (not recorded which).

This CDR3 reads CATRGTAHGYTF. In DNA form, the CDR3 reads TGTGCCACCAGAGGGACAGCTCATGGCTACACCTTC. This rearrangement joins TRBV3-1 to TRBJ1-2, with 7 bases lining up with TRBD1. The CDR3 consists of 12 residues. V was clipped by 10 bases and J by 6 bases; unmatched bases: 8. CDR1 is LGHDT and CDR2 is YNNKEL in the germline V gene (reference sequence).